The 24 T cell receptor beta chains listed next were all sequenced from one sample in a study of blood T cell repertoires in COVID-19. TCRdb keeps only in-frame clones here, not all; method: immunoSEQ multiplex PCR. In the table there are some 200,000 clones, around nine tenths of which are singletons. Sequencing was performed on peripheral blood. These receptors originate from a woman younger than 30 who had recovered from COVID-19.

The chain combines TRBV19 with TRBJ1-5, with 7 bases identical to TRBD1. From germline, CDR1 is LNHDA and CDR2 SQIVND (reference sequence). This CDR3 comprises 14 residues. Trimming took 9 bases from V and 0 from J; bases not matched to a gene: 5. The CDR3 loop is CASRQGYSNQPQHF. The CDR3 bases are TGTGCCAGCCGACAGGGCTATAGCAATCAGCCCCAGCATTTT.

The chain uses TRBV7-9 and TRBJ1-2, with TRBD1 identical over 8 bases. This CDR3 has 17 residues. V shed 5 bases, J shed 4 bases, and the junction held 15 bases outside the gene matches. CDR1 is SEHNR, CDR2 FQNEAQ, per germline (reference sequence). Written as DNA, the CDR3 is TGTGCCAGCAGCCCCGTGCGGACAGGGTTGTCTCTCTATGGCTACACCTTC. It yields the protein CASSPVRTGLSLYGYTF.

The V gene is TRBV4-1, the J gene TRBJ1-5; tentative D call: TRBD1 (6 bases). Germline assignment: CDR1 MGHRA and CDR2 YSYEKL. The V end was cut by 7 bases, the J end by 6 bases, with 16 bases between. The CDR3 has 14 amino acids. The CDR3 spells CASTNVPGAQPQHF. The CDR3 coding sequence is TGCGCCAGCACGAACGTGCCAGGGGCTCAGCCCCAGCATTTT.

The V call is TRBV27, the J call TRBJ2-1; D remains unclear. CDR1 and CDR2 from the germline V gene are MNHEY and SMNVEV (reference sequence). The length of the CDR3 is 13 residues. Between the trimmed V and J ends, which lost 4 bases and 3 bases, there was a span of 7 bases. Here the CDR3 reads CASSYTSYNEQFF. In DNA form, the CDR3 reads TGTGCCAGCAGTTATACAAGCTACAATGAGCAGTTCTTC.

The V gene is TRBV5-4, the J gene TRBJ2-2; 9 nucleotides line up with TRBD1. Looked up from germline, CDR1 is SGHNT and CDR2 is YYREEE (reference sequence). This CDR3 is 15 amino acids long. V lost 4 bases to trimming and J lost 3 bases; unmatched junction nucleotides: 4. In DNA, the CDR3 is TGTGCCAGCAGCGTCGACAGGGGGGACACCGGGGAGCTGTTTTTT. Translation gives CASSVDRGDTGELFF.

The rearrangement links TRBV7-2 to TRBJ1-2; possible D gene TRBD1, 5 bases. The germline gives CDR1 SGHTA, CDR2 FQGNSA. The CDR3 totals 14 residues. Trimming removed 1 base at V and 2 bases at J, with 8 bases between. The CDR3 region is CASSLDTGNYGYTF. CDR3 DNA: TGTGCCAGCAGCTTAGATACAGGAAACTATGGCTACACCTTC. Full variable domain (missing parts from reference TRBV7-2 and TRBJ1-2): GAGVSQSPSNKVTEKGKDVELRCDPISGHTALYWYRQSLGQGLEFLIYFQGNSAPDKSGLPSDRFSAERTGGSVSTLTIQRTQQEDSAVYLCASSLDTGNYGYTFGSGTRLTVV.

Written as DNA, the CDR3 is TGTGCCAGCGGCCACCGGGACAGGGTACGGTCACCCCTCCACTTT. Translating gives CASGHRDRVRSPLHF. The rearrangement links TRBV7-8 to TRBJ1-6, with TRBD1 matching 9 bases. The V gene end was trimmed by 8 bases and the J gene end by 10 bases; junction bases not matched to a gene: 12. Germline V CDR1 and CDR2: SGHVS, FQNEAQ. The CDR3 length is 15 residues.

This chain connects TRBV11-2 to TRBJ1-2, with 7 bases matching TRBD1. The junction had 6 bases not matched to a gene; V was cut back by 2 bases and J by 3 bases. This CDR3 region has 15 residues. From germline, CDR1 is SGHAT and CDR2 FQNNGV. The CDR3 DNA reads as TGTGCCAGCAGCTTACGAGGGGGCTCAGACTATGGCTACACCTTC. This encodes CASSLRGGSDYGYTF.

CDR3 loop: CASSLDSINSPLHF. CDR3 DNA: TGTGCCAGCAGCTTAGATAGTATCAATTCACCCCTCCACTTT. This chain connects TRBV11-2 to TRBJ1-6; no reliable D call. CDR3 length: 14 amino acids. V was cut by 0 bases and J by 7 bases, with 7 bases left in between. Germline lookup yields CDR1 SGHAT and CDR2 FQNNGV.

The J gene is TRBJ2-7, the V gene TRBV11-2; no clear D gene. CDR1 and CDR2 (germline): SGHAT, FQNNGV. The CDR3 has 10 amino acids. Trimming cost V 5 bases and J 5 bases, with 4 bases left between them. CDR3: CASSHNEQYF. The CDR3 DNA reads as TGTGCCAGCAGCCACAACGAGCAGTACTTC.

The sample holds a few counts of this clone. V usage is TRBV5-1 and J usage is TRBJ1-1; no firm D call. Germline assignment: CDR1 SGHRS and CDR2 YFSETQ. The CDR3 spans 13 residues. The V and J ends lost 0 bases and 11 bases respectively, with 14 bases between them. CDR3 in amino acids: CASSLVSGVGAFF. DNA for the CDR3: TGCGCCAGCAGCTTGGTATCCGGGGTAGGGGCTTTCTTT.

CDR3 in DNA: TGTGCCAGCAGCTCCCGCCAAGGACAGAAAAGGGATTACGAGCAGTACGTC. It yields the protein CASSSRQGQKRDYEQYV. The gene calls are TRBV11-2 and TRBJ2-7; tentative D call: TRBD1 (6 bases). The CDR3 covers 17 residues. The ends were cut back, 4 bases at V and 4 bases at J, with 23 bases in the middle. In germline, CDR1 is SGHAT, CDR2 FQNNGV.

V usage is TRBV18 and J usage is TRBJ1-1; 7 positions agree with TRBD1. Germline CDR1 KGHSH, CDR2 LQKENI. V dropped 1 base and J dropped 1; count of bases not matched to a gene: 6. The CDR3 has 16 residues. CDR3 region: CASSPRGQNSNTEAFF. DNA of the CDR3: TGTGCCAGCTCACCACGGGGACAGAACTCGAACACTGAAGCTTTCTTT.

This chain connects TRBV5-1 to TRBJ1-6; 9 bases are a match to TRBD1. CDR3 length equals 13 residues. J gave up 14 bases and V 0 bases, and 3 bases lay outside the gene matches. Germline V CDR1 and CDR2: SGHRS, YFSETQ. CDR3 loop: CASSLDDRGALHF. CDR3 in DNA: TGCGCCAGCAGCTTGGACGACAGGGGGGCCCTCCACTTT.

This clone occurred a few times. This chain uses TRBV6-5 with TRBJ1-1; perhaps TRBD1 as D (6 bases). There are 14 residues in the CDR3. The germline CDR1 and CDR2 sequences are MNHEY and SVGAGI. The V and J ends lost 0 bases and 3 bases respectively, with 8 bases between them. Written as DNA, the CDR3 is TGTGCCAGCAGTTACTCTGCAGGGGACACTGAAGCTTTCTTT. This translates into CASSYSAGDTEAFF.

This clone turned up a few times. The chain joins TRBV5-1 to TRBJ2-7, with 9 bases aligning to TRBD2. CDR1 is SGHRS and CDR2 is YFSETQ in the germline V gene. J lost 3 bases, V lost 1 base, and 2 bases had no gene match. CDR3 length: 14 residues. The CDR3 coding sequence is TGCGCCAGCAGCTTGTATAGCGGGAGCTACGAGCAGTACGTC. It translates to CASSLYSGSYEQYV.

Written as DNA, the CDR3 is TGTGCCAGCAGCGTGAGCTGGGGGGCGAACACCGGGGAGCTGTTTTTT. This gives the protein CASSVSWGANTGELFF. The V and J genes are TRBV9 and TRBJ2-2; tentatively, D is TRBD2 (6 bases). Germline V gives CDR1 SGDLS, CDR2 YYNGEE. The CDR3 length is 16 residues. V was trimmed by 2 bases and J by 0 bases, leaving 11 bases between them.

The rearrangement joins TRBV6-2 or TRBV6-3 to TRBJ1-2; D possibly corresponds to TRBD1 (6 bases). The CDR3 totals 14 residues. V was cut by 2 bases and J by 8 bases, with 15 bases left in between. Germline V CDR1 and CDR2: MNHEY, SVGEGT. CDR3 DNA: TGTGCCAGCAGTTACCCGGACAGAGCCAGAGGCTACACCTTC. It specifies CASSYPDRARGYTF.

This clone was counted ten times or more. CDR3 amino acids: CASSYSGSGGANEQFF. The DNA for the CDR3 is TGTGCCAGCAGTTACTCGGGCAGCGGGGGGGCCAATGAGCAGTTCTTC. The rearrangement links TRBV6-5 to TRBJ2-1, with TRBD2 matching 10 bases. The CDR3 contains 16 residues. The germline V gene encodes CDR1 MNHEY and CDR2 SVGAGI. The J segment lost 6 bases and the V segment lost 0 bases, leaving 5 bases of the junction unmatched.

CDR3 in amino acids: CASSGWEQREGYNEQFF. CDR3 DNA: TGTGCCAGCAGTGGATGGGAACAGCGGGAGGGTTACAATGAGCAGTTCTTC. V gene TRBV25-1 combines with J gene TRBJ2-1, with 10 bases aligning to TRBD2. The germline V gene has CDR1 MGHDK and CDR2 SYGVNS. V was clipped by 4 bases and J by 4 bases; unmatched bases: 10. The CDR3 extends over 17 amino acids.

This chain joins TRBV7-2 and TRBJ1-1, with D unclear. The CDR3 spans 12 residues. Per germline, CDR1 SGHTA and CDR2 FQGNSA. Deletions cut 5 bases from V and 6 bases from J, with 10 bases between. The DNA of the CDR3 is TGTGCCAGCAGCCCGACGGCGGCTGAAGCTTTCTTT. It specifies CASSPTAAEAFF.

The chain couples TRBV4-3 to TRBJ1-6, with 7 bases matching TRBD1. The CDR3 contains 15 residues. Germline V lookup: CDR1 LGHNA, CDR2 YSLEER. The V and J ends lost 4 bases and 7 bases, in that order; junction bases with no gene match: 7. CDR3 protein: CASSPTQGGNSPLHF. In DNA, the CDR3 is TGCGCCAGCAGCCCTACCCAGGGGGGAAATTCACCCCTCCACTTT.

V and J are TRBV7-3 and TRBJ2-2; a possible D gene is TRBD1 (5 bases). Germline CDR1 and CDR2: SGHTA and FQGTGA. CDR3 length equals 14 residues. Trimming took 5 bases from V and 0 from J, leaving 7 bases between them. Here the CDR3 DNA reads TGTGCCAGCAGCCGGACACCGAACACCGGGGAGCTGTTTTTT. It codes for CASSRTPNTGELFF.

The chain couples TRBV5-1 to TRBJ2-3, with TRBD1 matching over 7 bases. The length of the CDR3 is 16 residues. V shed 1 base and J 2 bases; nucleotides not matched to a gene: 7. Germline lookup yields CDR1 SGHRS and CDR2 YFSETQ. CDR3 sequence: CASSLPSGTATDTQYF. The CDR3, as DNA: TGCGCCAGCAGCTTGCCGTCTGGGACAGCCACAGATACGCAGTATTTT.